These T cell receptor beta chains were read from a single sample in a study of blood T cells in healthy people across ages. TCRdb called the 5' RACE reads again in MiXCR, with one record for every CDR3 protein. The data contain around 790,000 distinct CDR3 sequences, under 45% of them singletons. The sequenced sample consisted of blood. The receptors derive from a man aged 60 to 69 in good health. Both conserved end residues are part of each CDR3. The D gene is left open where the match is weak. Not every row has a clone size; where given, it reads once, few, many or a size class.

TRBV14	few	.	TRBJ2-7	TGTGCCAGCAGCCAAGAGGACTACCGGGATCGACAGTACGAGCAGTACTTC	CASSQEDYRDRQYEQYF
TRBV2	.	TRBD1	TRBJ1-2	TGTGCCAGAGGGACAGGGAAGGATGGCTACACCTTC	CARGTGKDGYTF
TRBV19	.	.	TRBJ1-1	TGTGCCAGTAGTATCGGGGGATCCATGAACACTGAAGCTTTCTTT	CASSIGGSMNTEAFF
TRBV20-1	.	TRBD1	TRBJ1-2	TGCAGTGCAAGAGGACAGGGCGAAAATGGCTACACCTTC	CSARGQGENGYTF
TRBV7-9	.	.	TRBJ2-6	TGTGCCAGCAGCTCTCCAGGGGTCTCTGGGGCCAACGTCCTGACTTTC	CASSSPGVSGANVLTF
TRBV3-1	.	.	TRBJ1-6	TGTGCCAGCAGCCAAGCAGGGCCACCCATCCACTTT	CASSQAGPPIHF
TRBV7-6	many	.	TRBJ2-5	TGTGCCAGCAGCTTAGCGCAATTGGAGACCCAGTACTTC	CASSLAQLETQYF
TRBV25-1	.	.	TRBJ1-6	TGTGCCAGCAGACGGGAAAATTCACCCCTCCACTTT	CASRRENSPLHF
TRBV7-2	few	TRBD2	TRBJ2-5	TGTGCCAGCAGCTCCCGGACGGCGGGGGGGCTAGAGACCCAGTACTTC	CASSSRTAGGLETQYF
TRBV20-1	.	.	TRBJ2-3	TGCAGTGCTAGACGGAGCGGAGTCACGGATACGCAGTATTTT	CSARRSGVTDTQYF
TRBV3-1	few	.	TRBJ2-5	TGTGCCAGCAGCCAAGAACCCGCGCCAGAGACCCAGTACTTC	CASSQEPAPETQYF
TRBV9	few	.	TRBJ2-7	TGTGCCAGCAGCGTGGGGGTACAGGGTGGGTACGAGCAGTACTTC	CASSVGVQGGYEQYF
TRBV15	.	.	TRBJ2-5	TGTGCCACCAGCCGCAAAGGTCTGGCAACTCTTAGGACCCAGTACTTC	CATSRKGLATLRTQYF
TRBV20-1	.	TRBD1	TRBJ2-1	TGCAGTGCTCATTTGGACAGGAAGAATGAGCAGTTCTTC	CSAHLDRKNEQFF
TRBV5-1	few	.	TRBJ2-3	TGCGCCAGCAGACGGAAGTATGAGGGAACTAGTACAGATACGCAGTATTTT	CASRRKYEGTSTDTQYF
TRBV20-1	many	.	TRBJ2-4	TGCAGTGCATGGGTTAACACCGCGGACATTCAGTACTTC	CSAWVNTADIQYF
TRBV14	.	.	TRBJ2-7	TGTGCCAGCAGCCAAGATCTTATCCACGAGCAGTACTTC	CASSQDLIHEQYF
TRBV7-9	.	TRBD2	TRBJ2-5	TGTGCCAGCAGCCCCCGGATAGCGGGGGTGTCCTACAATGAGCAGTACTTC	CASSPRIAGVSYNEQYF
TRBV11-3	.	TRBD2	TRBJ2-1	TGTGCCAGCAGATTCGGGACTAGCGGGGGGTCCAATGAGCAGTTCTTC	CASRFGTSGGSNEQFF
TRBV5-1	.	TRBD1	TRBJ2-3	TGCGCCAGCAGCTTGGTGACAGGGGCTGGCACAGATACGCAGTATTTT	CASSLVTGAGTDTQYF
TRBV5-1	few	TRBD1	TRBJ1-2	TGCGCCAGCAGCTTGGCCTCGGACAGGGTAGGCTACACCTTC	CASSLASDRVGYTF
TRBV28	.	.	TRBJ2-1	TGTGCCAGCAGTTTAATCGCAGGGCGGAACAATGAGCAGTTCTTC	CASSLIAGRNNEQFF
TRBV11-2	.	.	TRBJ2-3	TGTGCCAGTAGCGTAAACTCCGCGGATACGCAGTATTTT	CASSVNSADTQYF
TRBV20-1	.	.	TRBJ2-2	TGCAGTGCTAGTTTGGCAAACACCGGGGAGCTGTTTTTT	CSASLANTGELFF
TRBV13	few	.	TRBJ2-1	TGTGCCAGCAGCCCCGGATTAAGGGGTTCCAATGAGCAGTTCTTC	CASSPGLRGSNEQFF
TRBV4-1	few	TRBD1	TRBJ2-1	TGCGCCAGCAGCCCCCGAACAGGGGGTGTGACGGATGAGCAGTTCTTC	CASSPRTGGVTDEQFF
TRBV20-1	.	TRBD1	TRBJ2-7	TGCAGTGCTAGAGCTATGGACAGGAACTACGAGCAGTACTTC	CSARAMDRNYEQYF
TRBV29-1	.	.	TRBJ2-3	TGCAGCGTGGATGGGGTATTTGTTGGGAGTTGGGATACGCAGTATTTT	CSVDGVFVGSWDTQYF
TRBV14	.	.	TRBJ2-7	TGTGCCAGCAGCCATAGAAACAATGAAGGGGAGCAGTACTTC	CASSHRNNEGEQYF
TRBV11-2	.	.	TRBJ2-1	TGTGCCAGCAGCACCTCCAGGGTGAATGAGCAGTTCTTC	CASSTSRVNEQFF
TRBV20-1	.	TRBD1	TRBJ1-1	TGCAGTGCGCCGGACAGGACTAACACTGAAGCTTTCTTT	CSAPDRTNTEAFF
TRBV7-9	few	.	TRBJ2-1	TGTGCCAGCAGCGGCAAGGGTAGCCTAAGGGGAGAGCAGTTCTTC	CASSGKGSLRGEQFF
TRBV12-3/TRBV12-4	few	.	TRBJ2-1	TGTGCCAGCAGTAGTGGGGCAAGCATGAGCTCCTACAATGAGCAGTTCTTC	CASSSGASMSSYNEQFF
TRBV3-1	.	TRBD2	TRBJ2-1	TGTGCCAGCAGCCAAGGGTCCCCTTCGGGACTAGCGGGGAGAAATTCCTACAATGAGCAGTTCTTC	CASSQGSPSGLAGRNSYNEQFF
TRBV7-2	.	.	TRBJ2-7	TGTGCCAGCAGCCGATATGGCGCGGGACTCGGCTACGAGCAGTACTTC	CASSRYGAGLGYEQYF
TRBV20-1	.	TRBD2	TRBJ2-7	TGCAGTGCTAGTTCTTTACGCGCTAGCGGGGTCCTAGGGTCCTACGAGCAGTACTTC	CSASSLRASGVLGSYEQYF
TRBV30	few	TRBD1	TRBJ1-1	TGTGCCTGGAGCTCCGGGACAGGGGCCGGGGACACTGAAGCTTTCTTT	CAWSSGTGAGDTEAFF
TRBV2	.	.	TRBJ1-1	TGTGCCAGCAGTGAACAGATAACTGCTTTCTTT	CASSEQITAFF
TRBV12-3/TRBV12-4	.	TRBD2	TRBJ2-7	TGTGCCAGCACCTCGGTTCCCGGTCCAGCGGGGGGAATCGAGCAGTACTTC	CASTSVPGPAGGIEQYF
TRBV21-1	few	.	TRBJ2-1	TGTGCCAGCAGCAAGGGTAGCGGGGGAAATCTGGGTGAGCAGTTCTTC	CASSKGSGGNLGEQFF
TRBV3-1	.	TRBD2	TRBJ2-1	TGTGCCAGCAGCCAAGGGTTTTTGAGACGCGGGGGGCGAGGGAATGAGCAGTTCTTC	CASSQGFLRRGGRGNEQFF
TRBV6-2/TRBV6-3	few	.	TRBJ1-2	TGTGCCAGCCGGACGTCCTTAGCGTATGGCTACACCTTC	CASRTSLAYGYTF
TRBV20-1	few	TRBD1	TRBJ2-1	TGCAGTGCTAGTAGGGGGCCACGGTACAATGAGCAGTTCTTC	CSASRGPRYNEQFF
TRBV3-1	.	.	TRBJ1-6	TGTGCCAGCAGACAGGGCGAGGGGAATTCACCCCTCCACTTT	CASRQGEGNSPLHF
TRBV28	.	.	TRBJ2-7	TGTGCCAGCAGTTGTGGGGGCTCCTACGAGCAGTACTTC	CASSCGGSYEQYF
TRBV10-2	.	TRBD2	TRBJ2-5	TGCGCCAGCAGTCCCCCCGGGACTAGCGGGGTCCAAGAGACCCAGTACTTC	CASSPPGTSGVQETQYF
TRBV9	.	.	TRBJ1-4	TGTGCCAGCAATCGCGGGGGAGAGGGGGGACACCTTAATGAAAAACTGTTTTTT	CASNRGGEGGHLNEKLFF
TRBV6-1	.	.	TRBJ1-5	TGTGCCGGGCACAGGGATAGCAATCAGCCCCAGCATTTT	CAGHRDSNQPQHF
TRBV5-6	once	TRBD1	TRBJ1-2	TGTGCCAGCGTCCGGGGGACAGGCTATGGCTACACCTTC	CASVRGTGYGYTF
TRBV6-6	.	.	TRBJ1-5	TGTGCCAGCAGGCCGCAGGGGACGAATCAGCCCCAGCATTTT	CASRPQGTNQPQHF
TRBV24-1	many	.	TRBJ2-5	TGTGCCACCAGTGACGTGACGGAAGAGACCCAGTACTTC	CATSDVTEETQYF
TRBV25-1	few	.	TRBJ2-7	TGTGCCAGCAGTGCCACAGGGCACTCCGGGTACGAGCAGTACTTC	CASSATGHSGYEQYF
TRBV15	.	TRBD1	TRBJ2-3	TGTGCCATCAGTCCCGGGACAGGGAGTCTAGGAGATACGCAGTATTTT	CAISPGTGSLGDTQYF